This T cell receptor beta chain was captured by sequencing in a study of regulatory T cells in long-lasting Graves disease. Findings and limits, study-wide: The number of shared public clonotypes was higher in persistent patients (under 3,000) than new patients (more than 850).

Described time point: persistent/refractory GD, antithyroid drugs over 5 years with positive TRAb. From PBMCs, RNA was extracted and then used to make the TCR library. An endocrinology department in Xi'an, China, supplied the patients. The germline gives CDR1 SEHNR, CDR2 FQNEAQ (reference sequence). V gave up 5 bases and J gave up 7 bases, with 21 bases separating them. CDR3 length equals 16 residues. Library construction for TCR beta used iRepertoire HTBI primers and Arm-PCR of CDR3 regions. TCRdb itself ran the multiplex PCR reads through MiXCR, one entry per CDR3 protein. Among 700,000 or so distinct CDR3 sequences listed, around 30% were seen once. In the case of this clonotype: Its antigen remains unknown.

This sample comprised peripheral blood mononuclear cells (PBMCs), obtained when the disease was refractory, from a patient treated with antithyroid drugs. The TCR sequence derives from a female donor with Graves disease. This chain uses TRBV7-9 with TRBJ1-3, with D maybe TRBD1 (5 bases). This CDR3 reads CASSPEGLRLWNTIYF. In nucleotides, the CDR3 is TGTGCCAGCAGCCCCGAGGGACTCCGTCTTTGGAACACCATATATTTT.